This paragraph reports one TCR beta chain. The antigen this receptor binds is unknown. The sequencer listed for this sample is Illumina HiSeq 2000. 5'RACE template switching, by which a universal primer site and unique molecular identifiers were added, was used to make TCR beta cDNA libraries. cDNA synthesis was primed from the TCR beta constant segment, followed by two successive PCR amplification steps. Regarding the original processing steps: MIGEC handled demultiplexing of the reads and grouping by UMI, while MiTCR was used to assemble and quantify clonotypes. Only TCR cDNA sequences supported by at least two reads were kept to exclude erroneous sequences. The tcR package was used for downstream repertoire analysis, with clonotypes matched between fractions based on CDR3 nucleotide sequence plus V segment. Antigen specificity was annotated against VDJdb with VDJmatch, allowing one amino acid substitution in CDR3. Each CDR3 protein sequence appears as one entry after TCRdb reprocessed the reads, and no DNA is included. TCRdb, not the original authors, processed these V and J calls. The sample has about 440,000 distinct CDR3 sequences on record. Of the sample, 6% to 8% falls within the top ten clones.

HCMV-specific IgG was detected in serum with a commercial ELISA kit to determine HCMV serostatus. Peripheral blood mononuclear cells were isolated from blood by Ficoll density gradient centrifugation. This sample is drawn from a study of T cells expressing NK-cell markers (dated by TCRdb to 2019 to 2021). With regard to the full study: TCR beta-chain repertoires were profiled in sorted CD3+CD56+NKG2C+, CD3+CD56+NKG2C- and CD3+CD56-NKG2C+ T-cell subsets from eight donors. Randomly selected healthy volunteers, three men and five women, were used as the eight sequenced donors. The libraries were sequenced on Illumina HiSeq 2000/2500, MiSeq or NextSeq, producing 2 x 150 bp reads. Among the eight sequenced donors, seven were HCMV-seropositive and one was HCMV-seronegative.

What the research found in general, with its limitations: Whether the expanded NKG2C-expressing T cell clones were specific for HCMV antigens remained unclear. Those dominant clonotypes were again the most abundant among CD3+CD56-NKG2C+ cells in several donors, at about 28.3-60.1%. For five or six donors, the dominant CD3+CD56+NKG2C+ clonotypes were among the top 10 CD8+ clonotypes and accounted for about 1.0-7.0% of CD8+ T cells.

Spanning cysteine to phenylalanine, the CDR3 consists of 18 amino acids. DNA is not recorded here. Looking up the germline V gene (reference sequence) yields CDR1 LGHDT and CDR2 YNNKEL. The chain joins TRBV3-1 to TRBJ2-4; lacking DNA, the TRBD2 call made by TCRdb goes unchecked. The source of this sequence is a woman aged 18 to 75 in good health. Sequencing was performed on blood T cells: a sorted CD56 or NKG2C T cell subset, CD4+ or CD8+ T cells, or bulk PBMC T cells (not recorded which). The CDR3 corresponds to CASSQDWGGRSAKNIQYF.